Listed below are T cell receptor beta chains from one sample, sequenced in a study of blood T cells in healthy people across ages. TCRdb itself ran the 5' RACE reads through MiXCR, one entry per CDR3 protein. The sample includes about 720,000 distinct CDR3 sequences, approximately 21% of them seen just once. Sequencing used blood. Receptor source: a man between 65 and 85 years old in good health. Each CDR3 is given with its conserved first and last residue.

v_call | cdr3_aa
TRBV6-1 | CASRRTTNTGELFF
TRBV11-3 | CASSPQGGTQYF
TRBV3-1 | CASSHGDLGYTF
TRBV24-1 | CATSERQAGVHEQFF
TRBV9 | CASSVEGQGNTEAFF
TRBV14 | CASSQDSAYNEQFF
TRBV19 | CASSIQGVQLLGYTF
TRBV11-2 | CASSPVEVSDTQYF
TRBV4-3 | CASSQGTGSNEKLFF
TRBV7-3 | CASSPTGGTNEKLFF
TRBV20-1 | CSVGGANAPRTGELFF
TRBV5-1 | CASRVAGGHNEQFF
TRBV18 | CASSPPQLTLQETQYF
TRBV5-6 | CASLNRGQNLNEQFF
TRBV3-1 | CASSQERASSYNEQFF
TRBV7-9 | CASSLADGVKEQFF
TRBV20-1 | CSAGDRGGSPLHF
TRBV2 | CASGELAGGPVLETQYF
TRBV3-1 | CASSLAGTGEGTDTQYF
TRBV12-3/TRBV12-4 | CASRGGVGGYTF
TRBV29-1 | CSVRRNTEAFF
TRBV5-4 | CASSLQGEGQPQHF
TRBV14 | CASSRAGGNGKETQYF
TRBV4-3 | CASSQGIRSGANVLTF
TRBV5-4 | CASSFQKRGGYTDTQHF
TRBV24-1 | CATSDYPVAKNIQYF
TRBV3-1 | CASSQDTREGQPQHF
TRBV20-1 | CSASTSPGELFF
TRBV9 | CASSVAGGFGSPLHF
TRBV6-1 | CASSEAQGIDGYTF
TRBV12-3/TRBV12-4 | CASSLSTYSTDTQYF
TRBV18 | CASSDPGQPKYEQYF
TRBV5-1 | CASSLGLRGGQYEQYF
TRBV27 | CASSPRLAGAKNIQYF
TRBV5-1 | CASSWDHVKETQYF
TRBV6-1 | CASSEVGGRAKNIQYF
TRBV4-1 | CASSPVQGLFGGYTF
TRBV6-2/TRBV6-3 | CAGRSGQSGANVLTF
TRBV5-1 | CASRTYTGGGSPLHF
TRBV20-1 | CSAGGGIAGLETQYF
TRBV7-2 | CASSGGQGAINEQFF
TRBV5-6 | CASSLGQTYSPLHF
TRBV3-1 | CASSNRVLHPADTQYF
TRBV27 | CASRVGQGANYGYTF
TRBV10-3 | CAISESDLVNEQFF
TRBV6-1 | CASSRGLRGLGNEQFF
TRBV5-1 | CASSPNGQGFGTKNIQYF
TRBV5-1 | CASSLSSGGGEKLFF
TRBV18 | CASSPQGTSVTDTQYF
TRBV7-8 | CASSQTGTSNTEAFF
TRBV28 | CASLRDRRDLVYEQYF
TRBV25-1 | CASSEAWDLNNSPLHF
TRBV20-1 | CSASGSNTDTQYF
TRBV20-1 | CSARDRALETQYF
TRBV7-8 | CASSLVGGIYGYTF
TRBV19 | CASQSSGNTDTQYF
TRBV20-1 | CSGGTSNDEQFF
TRBV4-3 | CASSQGWAGGKETQYF
TRBV4-2 | CASSQDSPRYGYTF
TRBV11-2 | CASSLVDQNTEAFF